This TCR beta chain was documented in a study of blood T cell repertoires in COVID-19. This clone was recorded only once. Clones were read by immunoSEQ multiplex PCR, and TCRdb kept only the in-frame ones, dropping some. The data show over 150,000 clones, with around 74% seen just once and about 3% held by the top ten. The CDR3 loop spans 16 amino acids. Per germline, CDR1 LNHDA and CDR2 SQIVND (reference sequence). With V trimmed by 5 bases and J by 4 bases, 11 bases remained unmatched. The receptor was isolated from a man aged 65-85 years with acute or convalescent COVID-19. The specimen was peripheral blood. The chain recombines TRBV19 with TRBJ2-1; 7 bases line up with TRBD2. CDR3 DNA sequence: TGTGCCAGTAGTTTTACGGGTCGGGGGGTTTACAATGAGCAGTTCTTC. This sequence encodes CASSFTGRGVYNEQFF.